These 32 T cell receptor beta chains were all obtained from the same sample, sequenced in a study of blood T cells in healthy people across ages. Next came a second PCR, run for roughly 6 to 11 cycles, which used a sample-barcoded 5' primer along with a J-beta primer mix. A single record per CDR3 protein comes from TCRdb applying MiXCR to the 5' RACE reads. This sample has 1.5 million to 2 million distinct CDR3 sequences, with about 49% found just once. Material for sequencing was blood. These receptors were obtained from a woman aged 40 to 50 in good health.

This clonotype was recorded a few times. The V and J genes are TRBV5-1 and TRBJ2-4; 9 bases are shared with TRBD1. CDR1 and CDR2 (germline): SGHRS, YFSETQ. The J segment lost 9 bases and the V segment lost 5 bases, leaving 12 bases of the junction unmatched. The CDR3 consists of 15 residues. CDR3 sequence (DNA): TGCGCCAGCAGACCTCCGGGGACAGGGTTCGGCATTCAGTACTTC. Amino acid sequence: CASRPPGTGFGIQYF.

This clonotype was seen only once. This rearrangement joins TRBV29-1 to TRBJ2-3; no firm D call. This CDR3 comprises 12 residues. Germline assignment: CDR1 SQVTM and CDR2 ANQGSEA. Trimming removed 3 bases from V and 4 bases from J, with 8 bases in between. The CDR3: CSVELASDTQYF. CDR3 nucleotides: TGCAGCGTTGAGTTAGCCTCAGATACGCAGTATTTT.

In this sample, this clonotype turned up a few times. A single base separates this from a much larger clone, so it may be a read error. The rearrangement links TRBV4-3 to TRBJ2-3; 7 nucleotides match TRBD1. Germline trimming cut 0 bases from V and 4 bases from J; bases unmatched to any gene: 1. The CDR3 runs to 14 residues. The germline V gene encodes CDR1 LGHNA and CDR2 YSLEER. The CDR3: CASSQEGGADTQYF. In nucleotides, the CDR3 is TGCGCCAGCAGCCAAGAAGGGGGCGCAGATACGCAGTATTTT.

The gene calls are TRBV5-1 and TRBJ1-2, with D unclear. Germline CDR1 and CDR2: SGHRS and YFSETQ. Trimming pared 1 base from V and 1 base from J, leaving 11 bases between. The CDR3 consists of 15 residues. This CDR3 is CASSLKGGRNYGYTF. The DNA of the CDR3 is TGCGCCAGCAGCTTGAAAGGAGGGCGTAACTATGGCTACACCTTC.

The rearrangement uses TRBV5-1 and TRBJ2-2; TRBD2 agrees at 9 bases. J was trimmed by 4 bases and V by 5 bases; bases with no gene match: 3. Per the germline V gene, CDR1 is SGHRS and CDR2 is YFSETQ. This CDR3 has 14 residues. CDR3 loop: CASRSGGTTGELFF. The CDR3 nucleotides read TGCGCCAGCAGAAGCGGGGGGACCACCGGGGAGCTGTTTTTT. Full variable domain (missing parts from reference TRBV5-1 and TRBJ2-2): KAGVTQTPRYLIKTRGQQVTLSCSPISGHRSVSWYQQTPGQGLQFLFEYFSETQRNKGNFPGRFSGRQFSNSRSEMNVSTLELGDSALYLCASRSGGTTGELFFGEGSRLTVL.

V usage is TRBV28 and J usage is TRBJ1-2; 7 bases agree with TRBD1. This CDR3 has 15 amino acids. Trimming at V came to 7 bases and at J to 5 bases, leaving 13 bases not matched to a gene. Germline-derived CDR1 and CDR2 are MDHEN and SYDVKM. The CDR3 DNA is TGTGCCAGCACCCTTGGGGACAGTTATTTATATGGCTACACCTTC. Protein product: CASTLGDSYLYGYTF.

The V call is TRBV7-8, the J call TRBJ2-5; 8 nucleotides match TRBD2. This CDR3 comprises 17 residues. Germline V gene sequence: CDR1 SGHVS, CDR2 FQNEAQ. The V and J ends lost 5 bases and 7 bases, in that order; junction bases with no gene match: 18. The CDR3 spells CASSLTVAGPRGGTQYF. For the CDR3, the DNA is TGTGCCAGCAGCCTCACGGTAGCGGGACCCCGGGGAGGGACCCAGTACTTC.

This clonotype occurred a few times. CDR3 in amino acids: CASSPTLAGRTDTQYF. The DNA of the CDR3 is TGTGCCAGCAGCCCGACACTAGCGGGGCGGACAGATACGCAGTATTTT. The V gene is TRBV7-2, the J gene TRBJ2-3, with 10 positions matching TRBD2. From germline, CDR1 is SGHTA and CDR2 FQGNSA. The CDR3 loop spans 16 amino acids. V lost 5 bases, J lost 3 bases, and 8 bases stayed unmatched.

This clonotype was picked up a small number of times. The rearrangement uses TRBV20-1 and TRBJ2-7, with 7 bases that match TRBD1. V dropped 5 bases and J dropped 2; count of bases not matched to a gene: 3. The CDR3 consists of 12 residues. Germline V gene data show CDR1 as DFQATT and CDR2 as SNEGSKA (reference sequence). The CDR3 sequence is CSAPDRTYEQYF. CDR3 sequence (DNA): TGCAGTGCTCCGGACAGGACCTACGAGCAGTACTTC.

The J gene is TRBJ1-2, the V gene TRBV29-1; 7 bases fit TRBD1. The V and J ends lost 3 bases and 3 bases, in that order; junction bases with no gene match: 10. The CDR3 is 15 residues long. In germline, CDR1 is SQVTM, CDR2 ANQGSEA. The DNA for the CDR3 is TGCAGCGTTGAGCCGGGCGAGGGGGCGGACTATGGCTACACCTTC. Translated: CSVEPGEGADYGYTF.

This rearrangement joins TRBV12-3 or TRBV12-4 to TRBJ1-6; weak D call: TRBD1 (5 bases). Trimming shortened V by 2 bases and J by 10 bases, and 15 bases separated the two germline ends. The CDR3 consists of 15 residues. CDR3 amino acids: CASSLIRGANSPLHF. The CDR3, as DNA: TGTGCCAGCAGTTTAATCAGAGGGGCAAACTCACCCCTCCACTTT.

The V gene is TRBV4-1, the J gene TRBJ2-7; a weak D match, TRBD2 (6 bases). The V and J ends lost 2 bases and 1 base respectively, with 12 bases between them. There are 15 residues in the CDR3. Germline values: CDR1 MGHRA, CDR2 YSYEKL. The DNA for the CDR3 is TGCGCCAGCAGCCAACTAGAGAGCGGGTCCTACGAGCAGTACTTC. It yields the protein CASSQLESGSYEQYF.

This clonotype has more than one count but fewer than ten. The chain recombines TRBV6-5 with TRBJ2-3; no reliable D call. CDR3 size: 16 residues. With 2 bases removed from V and 6 bases from J, the gap between germline ends came to 18 bases. CDR1 MNHEY and CDR2 SVGAGI come from the germline V gene. CDR3 sequence reads: CASSYQASPVGDTQYF. CDR3 nucleotide sequence: TGTGCCAGCAGTTACCAGGCTAGTCCCGTGGGGGATACGCAGTATTTT.

The rearrangement uses TRBV27 and TRBJ1-2, with TRBD1 matching 12 bases. The CDR3 totals 18 residues. Germline CDR1 and CDR2: MNHEY and SMNVEV (reference sequence). V shed 4 bases, J shed 3 bases, and the junction held 12 bases outside the gene matches. CDR3 sequence (DNA): TGTGCCAGCAGTTCCTATCGGGACAGGGGGCGCAGGGACTATGGCTACACCTTC. It yields the protein CASSSYRDRGRRDYGYTF.

The chain is built from TRBV6-6 and TRBJ2-3, with D unclear. Looked up from germline, CDR1 is MNHNY and CDR2 is SVGAGI (reference sequence). Trimming stripped 6 bases from V and 8 bases from J, with 12 bases between. The CDR3 runs to 12 residues. The CDR3 DNA reads as TGTGCCAGCAGAATGGACGACCCTACGCAGTATTTT. Protein product: CASRMDDPTQYF.

The chain combines TRBV15 with TRBJ2-7; D is ambiguous. Trimming took off 0 bases at V and 2 bases at J, with 8 bases between the two ends. This CDR3 contains 14 residues. Germline CDR1 reads LNHNV; CDR2 reads YYDKDF (reference sequence). The CDR3, as DNA: TGTGCCACCAGCAGAGATCTCAGCCCCTACGAGCAGTACTTC. Amino acids: CATSRDLSPYEQYF.

CDR3 bases: TGCGCCAGCAGCTCCCAGGGATCTGATAATTCACCCCTCCACTTT. As protein: CASSSQGSDNSPLHF. This sequence joins TRBV5-1 and TRBJ1-6; D perhaps matches TRBD1 (5 bases). Germline loops: CDR1 SGHRS, CDR2 YFSETQ. Trimming took 3 bases from V and 5 from J, leaving 12 bases between them. The CDR3 extends over 15 amino acids.

J is TRBJ1-2 and V is TRBV6-5; 7 positions match TRBD1. The trim removed 5 bases at V and 7 bases at J, leaving 16 bases unmatched. Germline CDR1 and CDR2: MNHEY and SVGAGI. This CDR3 contains 16 residues. Written as DNA, the CDR3 is TGTGCCAGCAGTCGTACAGGGGACCCCCTAGATGGTGGCTACACCTTC. Translation gives CASSRTGDPLDGGYTF.

This chain joins TRBV6-5 and TRBJ1-5, with 11 bases identical to TRBD1. CDR1 is MNHEY, CDR2 SVGAGI, per germline. The CDR3 loop spans 15 amino acids. The ends lost 5 bases at V and 6 bases at J; junction bases unmatched: 6. Here the CDR3 reads CASSPGQGATQPQHF. The CDR3 DNA reads TGTGCCAGCAGTCCAGGACAGGGGGCCACTCAGCCCCAGCATTTT.

The chain combines TRBV2 with TRBJ2-5, with D maybe TRBD2 (5 bases). CDR1 is SNHLY and CDR2 is FYNNEI in the germline V gene. Deletions cut 2 bases from V and 2 bases from J, with 12 bases between. The CDR3 spans 15 residues. The CDR3 spells CASSEYGRTQETQYF. DNA for the CDR3: TGTGCCAGCAGTGAATACGGCAGGACTCAAGAGACCCAGTACTTC.

The CDR3 DNA follows: TGTGCCACCAGCAGAGATGTAGCGGGGAGAGGAGTCCGGGAGACCCAGTACTTC. Protein product: CATSRDVAGRGVRETQYF. This chain joins TRBV15 and TRBJ2-5; 8 bases fit TRBD2. J gave up 5 bases and V 0 bases, and 14 bases lay outside the gene matches. Germline lookup yields CDR1 LNHNV and CDR2 YYDKDF (reference sequence). The CDR3 runs to 18 residues. Filled out from reference TRBV15 and TRBJ2-5, the complete variable domain reads DAMVIQNPRYQVTQFGKPVTLSCSQTLNHNVMYWYQQKSSQAPKLLFHYYDKDFNNEADTPDNFQSRRPNTSFCFLDIRSPGLGDTAMYLCATSRDVAGRGVRETQYFGPGTRLLVL.

The rearrangement uses TRBV10-3 and TRBJ2-3; D is ambiguous. The germline CDR1 and CDR2 sequences are ENHRY and SYGVKD. Trimming shortened V by 5 bases and J by 6 bases, and 6 bases separated the two germline ends. The CDR3 loop spans 11 amino acids. CDR3 loop: CAISNLDTQYF. The CDR3 nucleotides read TGTGCCATCAGTAATCTGGATACGCAGTATTTT.

This chain joins TRBV12-3 or TRBV12-4 and TRBJ2-5; 11 bases agree with TRBD2. The CDR3 extends over 16 amino acids. V shed 1 base, J shed 2 bases, and the junction held 3 bases outside the gene matches. CDR3 sequence (DNA): TGTGCCAGCAGTTTAGGGGTAGCGGGGGGGCAAGAGACCCAGTACTTC. Translated, it gives CASSLGVAGGQETQYF.

V is TRBV4-1 and J is TRBJ2-7, with 9 bases lining up with TRBD2. The V gene end was trimmed by 4 bases and the J gene end by 3 bases; junction bases not matched to a gene: 7. Looked up from germline, CDR1 is MGHRA and CDR2 is YSYEKL. This CDR3 contains 15 residues. CDR3 protein: CASSPAGGAVYEQYF. The CDR3 nucleotides are TGCGCCAGCAGCCCCGCGGGGGGGGCGGTCTACGAGCAGTACTTC.

This clonotype was found many times. A junction boundary mismatches the germline segment, possibly from a read error. This chain links TRBV5-1 with TRBJ1-4; a weak D match, TRBD1 (5 bases). Germline V gives CDR1 SGHRS, CDR2 YFSETQ. This CDR3 region has 15 residues. CDR3 sequence: CASSLVGATNEKLFF. CDR3 sequence (DNA): TGTGCCAGCAGTTTAGTGGGGGCAACTAATGAAAAACTGTTTTTT.

This clonotype was detected a few times. V and J are TRBV7-8 and TRBJ2-1; D call uncertain. This CDR3 has 13 residues. Germline assignment: CDR1 SGHVS and CDR2 FQNEAQ. V dropped 8 bases and J dropped 0 bases, with 8 bases sitting between them. For the CDR3, the DNA is TGTGCCAGCCTACCGAGCTCCTACAATGAGCAGTTCTTC. Translated, it gives CASLPSSYNEQFF.

The chain couples TRBV20-1 to TRBJ1-1; D gene unclear. Deletions cut 4 bases from V and 3 bases from J, with 21 bases between. The CDR3 has 16 amino acids. Per the germline V gene, CDR1 is DFQATT and CDR2 is SNEGSKA (reference sequence). The CDR3 sequence is CSANLRRVGVYTEAFF. For the CDR3, the DNA is TGCAGTGCTAATTTACGACGGGTCGGGGTTTACACTGAAGCTTTCTTT.

The sample holds one count of this clonotype. The gene calls are TRBV11-1 and TRBJ2-1; the D gene is possibly TRBD1 (5 bases). Trimming left V 2 bases short and J 13 bases short, with 39 bases between. CDR1 and CDR2 (germline): SGHAT, FQDESV (reference sequence). The CDR3 has 21 amino acids. The CDR3 is CASSLRRRTQTLKGGKETQFF. The CDR3 coding sequence is TGTGCCAGCAGCTTAAGGCGGCGGACACAGACCCTAAAAGGCGGTAAAGAGACCCAGTTCTTC. Together with reference TRBV11-1 and TRBJ2-1, the CDR3 gives the full variable domain: EAEVAQSPRYKITEKSQAVAFWCDPISGHATLYWYRQILGQGPELLVQFQDESVVDDSQLPKDRFSAERLKGVDSTLKIQPAELGDSAMYLCASSLRRRTQTLKGGKETQFFGPGTRLTVL.

The chain combines TRBV6-2 or TRBV6-3 with TRBJ2-1; the D call may be TRBD1 or TRBD2 (5 bases each). Germline V gene sequence: CDR1 MNHEY, CDR2 SVGEGT. Trimming cost V 6 bases and J 5 bases, with 8 bases left between them. The CDR3 loop spans 12 amino acids. The CDR3 here is CASRGRDNEQFF. Here the CDR3 DNA reads TGTGCCAGCAGGGGGCGGGACAATGAGCAGTTCTTC.

The chain couples TRBV29-1 to TRBJ2-1; TRBD1 might be the D (5 bases). The germline V and J ends were trimmed by 4 bases and 4 bases, with 8 bases remaining between them. This CDR3 has 12 residues. Germline V lookup: CDR1 SQVTM, CDR2 ANQGSEA. The CDR3 region has the DNA TGCAGCGTTGTTAAGGGGTACAATGAGCAGTTCTTC. Protein: CSVVKGYNEQFF.

V usage is TRBV25-1 and J usage is TRBJ2-7, with TRBD2 matching 10 bases. The CDR3 is 15 amino acids. Looked up from germline, CDR1 is MGHDK and CDR2 is SYGVNS. With V trimmed by 2 bases and J by 2 bases, 3 bases remained unmatched. CDR3: CASSEPLAGAYEQYF. CDR3 DNA sequence: TGTGCCAGCAGTGAACCCCTAGCGGGGGCCTACGAGCAGTACTTC.

The rearrangement joins TRBV3-1 to TRBJ2-1; 9 bases match TRBD2. V was clipped by 8 bases and J by 5 bases; unmatched bases: 4. This CDR3 is 13 amino acids long. Germline CDR1 is LGHDT and CDR2 is YNNKEL (reference sequence). The CDR3 here is CASSSGVHNEQFF. CDR3 DNA: TGTGCCAGCTCTAGCGGGGTCCACAATGAGCAGTTCTTC.